This TCR beta chain was captured by sequencing in a study of cytomegalovirus exposure and HLA in healthy donors (dated by TCRdb to the late 2010s). Regarding the complete study: An earlier analysis of approximately 600 of the donors reported about 250 Gb of sequence data and approximately 110 million unique TCR beta sequences from 150 million to 200 million T cells. Class I and class II HLA loci were covered by the typing at four-digit resolution. High-throughput TCR immunosequencing, statistical association of individual TCRs with disease status, and machine learning were combined to predict cytomegalovirus infection status. In a later analysis, previously published TCR beta repertoires from about 640 donors were re-analyzed and high-resolution HLA genotyping was added so that TCR occurrence patterns could be studied. The study aimed to test whether signatures of past pathogen exposure could be identified by cataloging public T cell receptors. An earlier analysis of around 540 of the donors applied high-throughput TCR beta sequencing to assess whether each TCR beta V gene segment acted as functional or pseudogenic. About 300 gigabases of sequencing data and 91 million or so unique TCR sequences made up an early release that covered under 750 HLA-typed donors. Among the approximately 430 genotyped donors, approximately 76% belonged to the genetic ancestry cluster associated with self-reported Caucasian donors. Rather than using new phenotypic data, the later analysis identified candidate immune exposures from TCR beta sequences and from how often those sequences occurred across donors. The study profiled the T cell repertoires of 500 to 800 subjects by immunosequencing and related them to cytomegalovirus serostatus. Along with the roughly 700-subject first cohort, a separate validation cohort of over a hundred different subjects was used. A later genetic analysis took genome-wide SNP genotypes for about 55% of the 666 donors and used that subset as a discovery cohort. Among roughly 400 genotyped donors of the cohort, an average of approximately 240,000 unique TCR beta nucleotide sequences was sequenced per donor, of which about 18% were non-productive. Donor age, sex, ethnicity and CMV serostatus were collected together with the repertoire data. Every discovery cohort repertoire had been produced on one sequencing platform. The number of typed donors differed by locus: about 629-640 for A, B, C, DRB1 and DQB1; roughly 510 for DQA1; 606 for DPA1; and roughly 450 for DPB1. Roughly 5 DR-DQ haplotypes were treated as single units for association and clustering because of strong linkage in the cohort.

The CDR1 and CDR2 encoded by the germline V gene (reference sequence) are SGHNT and YYREEE. The CDR3 holds 16 amino acids from the cysteine to the phenylalanine. The read is trimmed to its CDR3 DNA, 48 bases read in frame from base 1. Only one count was recorded for this clone. The antigen it binds to is not known. Within one base of it there is no much larger clone, and no base qualities were kept. The receptor library was made with the immunoSEQ multiplex PCR assay. For the multiplex PCR, a mixture combining 60 forward primers for TCR Vbeta segments and 13 reverse primers for TCR Jbeta segments was used. The CDR3 region of rearranged TCR beta genes was amplified from genomic DNA with a multiplex PCR assay. On the Illumina HiSeq System, the amplified TCR beta libraries were sequenced as 87-base-pair reads. On the study's bioinformatics: In a later analysis, tens of millions of unique TCR beta chains were counted across the roughly 670 repertoires, and roughly 10 million of these chains were shared by at least two donors. A nearest-neighbor algorithm error-corrected the raw reads and collapsed the reads into unique sequences, merging closely related sequences to remove PCR and sequencing errors. V, D and J gene segments were assigned by aligning CDR3 sequences to IMGT reference sequences. For a sequence to be retained, a match of at least six nucleotides was required to both a V gene segment and a J gene segment. A rearrangement was called productive if the CDR3 had no stop codons and remained in frame with V and J, and every other rearrangement was called non-productive. CDR3 was defined according to IMGT convention as the region running from the second conserved V-encoded cysteine to the conserved J-encoded phenylalanine. Sequences without an unambiguous match to a single V gene segment were excluded from the earlier analysis of almost 600 of the donors. In an earlier analysis of several hundred of the donors, V segments were called functional above 56.7% productive rearrangements and were called segregating when the between-donor standard deviation exceeded 5%. A statistical classification framework was built for diagnosing cytomegalovirus status from the catalog of TCR beta chain sequences. V and J gene assignment, in a later analysis, came from comparing TCR nucleotide sequences with IMGT/GENE-DB human TR gene sequences. A later analysis assigned CDR3 sequences and most-parsimonious VDJ recombination scenarios with the TCRdist pipeline. A later analysis defined each TCR beta chain by its CDR3 amino acid sequence plus V-gene family, and excluded reads lacking a unique V-gene family. To address suspected cross-contamination and a sequencing artifact, a later analysis removed a few hundred highly shared, low-generation-probability nucleotide sequences. A later analysis calculated a clonal expansion index for each public chain from normalized within-repertoire ranks of inferred template counts. In a later analysis, generation probabilities were computed using a VDJ recombination model fitted to out-of-frame rearrangements, and the results were checked against IGoR. A later analysis scored TCR-TCR, TCR-HLA and TCR-CMV co-occurrence with hypergeometric tests, applying a repertoire-size bias correction to TCR pairs. In a later analysis, false discovery rates were estimated by permuting HLA or CMV assignments 20 times. In a later analysis, co-occurring TCRs were grouped using DBSCAN, with TCRdist sequence similarity added in when clustering inside HLA-allele-positive subsets. Repertoires with fewer than 30,000 or more than 120,000 public chains, plus five repertoires with anomalous nucleotide sharing, were excluded from co-occurrence clustering. The immuneACCESS repertoire file appears here via TCRdb, limited to in-frame rearrangements. These files lack a portion of the clones; in checked studies, under half of the deficit traces to unresolved V genes, and the cause of the others is not known. V, J and clone size were drawn from that table, and D and trimming were deduced from the DNA. In this sample the table shows around 150,000 clones, roughly 80% of which occur a single time. Jointly, the top ten make up more than 1.5% of the sample.

What the work shows at the level of the full study, not this receptor alone: Assigning TCR associations to individual alleles was difficult when HLA alleles, especially DR and DQ, strongly co-occurred. According to a later analysis, TCR association rates differed among HLA loci, with DRB1 alleles showing the most associated TCRs and HLA-C alleles showing the fewest. A further reported finding was that TCR beta sequences accurately predicted the HLA-A and HLA-B alleles for most subjects in the first cohort. In a later analysis, about 17,000 TCR beta sequences were associated with specific HLA alleles at a false discovery rate of 0.05. Compared with equally common non-associated chains, HLA-associated TCR beta chains in a later analysis were more clonally expanded and had lower generation probabilities. HLA typing was unavailable for some donors at each locus, so association tests used only the typed subset. Roughly uniform sequencing depth across donors was assumed in presence/absence analyses, although this assumption may not hold. Linkage disequilibrium might explain the correlated functional status among segregating V segments, but an unknown experimental factor could not be ruled out. The 87-base-pair reads could not distinguish some IMGT-functional V segments, including TRBV6-2 and TRBV6-3, so those segments were excluded. In a later genetic analysis, a missense DCLRE1C variant was associated with V-gene and J-gene trimming of TCR beta chains, and the association was replicated in an independent cohort. The classifier was reported to diagnose cytomegalovirus status with high specificity and sensitivity in both the original and validation cohorts. The authors suggested that the approach could potentially be extended to other disease states and immunological phenotypes. In a later genetic analysis, fewer N-insertions in productive TCRs were reported among donors in an Asian-associated ancestry cluster than the approximately 670-donor mean. Seventeen rarely observed V segments, including chromosome 9 orphons, were excluded from the earlier analysis of just under 600 of the donors because counts were too low. Broadly in line with IMGT annotations, most TCR beta V segments showed up in productive rearrangements about 90% or about 30% of the time in an earlier analysis of a few hundred of the donors. A cluster of highly shared sequence variants was judged likely to represent a technical artifact of the sequencing pipeline. In vitro tests confirmed that a few of the cytomegalovirus-associated TCR beta chains recognize cytomegalovirus antigens. A total of 150 to 200 TCR beta chains were listed by the study as associated with cytomegalovirus. In a later analysis, several top co-occurrence clusters were reported to appear linked to parvovirus B19, influenza, CMV and Epstein-Barr virus. Across donors, most TCR sequences were observed very rarely, whereas some public TCRs were present in many individuals. In a later analysis, most CMV-associated TCR beta chains were found to appear HLA-restricted, with HLA associations seemingly driven largely by CMV exposure. The cohort was sequenced for TCR beta chains only, and without alpha or paired-chain data the features that could be detected were limited. Immune exposure information for the cohort was limited to CMV serostatus.

The cohort comprised fewer than 700 healthy bone marrow donors. Cohort members were all nominally healthy when sampled, although unrecorded immune exposures were likely present. CMV serostatus was recorded as positive for about 300 and negative for about 50% of the roughly 670 cohort members, whereas no CMV serostatus was recorded for the donor in question. A peripheral blood sample was provided by each donor, and peripheral blood mononuclear cells were used for TCR beta sequencing. The Qiagen DNeasy Blood Extraction Kit was used to extract genomic DNA from the blood cell samples. This receptor was obtained from a human donor in good health. Sequencing used PBMCs. The chain employs TRBV5-4 and TRBJ1-3; no D gene is confidently identified. The end of the DNA aligns better with TRBJ2-2, so the J call may be wrong. The CDR3 region: CASRPALGKNTGELFF. The nucleotides are TGTGCCAGCAGGCCCGCTCTGGGGAAGAACACCGGGGAGCTGTTTTTT.